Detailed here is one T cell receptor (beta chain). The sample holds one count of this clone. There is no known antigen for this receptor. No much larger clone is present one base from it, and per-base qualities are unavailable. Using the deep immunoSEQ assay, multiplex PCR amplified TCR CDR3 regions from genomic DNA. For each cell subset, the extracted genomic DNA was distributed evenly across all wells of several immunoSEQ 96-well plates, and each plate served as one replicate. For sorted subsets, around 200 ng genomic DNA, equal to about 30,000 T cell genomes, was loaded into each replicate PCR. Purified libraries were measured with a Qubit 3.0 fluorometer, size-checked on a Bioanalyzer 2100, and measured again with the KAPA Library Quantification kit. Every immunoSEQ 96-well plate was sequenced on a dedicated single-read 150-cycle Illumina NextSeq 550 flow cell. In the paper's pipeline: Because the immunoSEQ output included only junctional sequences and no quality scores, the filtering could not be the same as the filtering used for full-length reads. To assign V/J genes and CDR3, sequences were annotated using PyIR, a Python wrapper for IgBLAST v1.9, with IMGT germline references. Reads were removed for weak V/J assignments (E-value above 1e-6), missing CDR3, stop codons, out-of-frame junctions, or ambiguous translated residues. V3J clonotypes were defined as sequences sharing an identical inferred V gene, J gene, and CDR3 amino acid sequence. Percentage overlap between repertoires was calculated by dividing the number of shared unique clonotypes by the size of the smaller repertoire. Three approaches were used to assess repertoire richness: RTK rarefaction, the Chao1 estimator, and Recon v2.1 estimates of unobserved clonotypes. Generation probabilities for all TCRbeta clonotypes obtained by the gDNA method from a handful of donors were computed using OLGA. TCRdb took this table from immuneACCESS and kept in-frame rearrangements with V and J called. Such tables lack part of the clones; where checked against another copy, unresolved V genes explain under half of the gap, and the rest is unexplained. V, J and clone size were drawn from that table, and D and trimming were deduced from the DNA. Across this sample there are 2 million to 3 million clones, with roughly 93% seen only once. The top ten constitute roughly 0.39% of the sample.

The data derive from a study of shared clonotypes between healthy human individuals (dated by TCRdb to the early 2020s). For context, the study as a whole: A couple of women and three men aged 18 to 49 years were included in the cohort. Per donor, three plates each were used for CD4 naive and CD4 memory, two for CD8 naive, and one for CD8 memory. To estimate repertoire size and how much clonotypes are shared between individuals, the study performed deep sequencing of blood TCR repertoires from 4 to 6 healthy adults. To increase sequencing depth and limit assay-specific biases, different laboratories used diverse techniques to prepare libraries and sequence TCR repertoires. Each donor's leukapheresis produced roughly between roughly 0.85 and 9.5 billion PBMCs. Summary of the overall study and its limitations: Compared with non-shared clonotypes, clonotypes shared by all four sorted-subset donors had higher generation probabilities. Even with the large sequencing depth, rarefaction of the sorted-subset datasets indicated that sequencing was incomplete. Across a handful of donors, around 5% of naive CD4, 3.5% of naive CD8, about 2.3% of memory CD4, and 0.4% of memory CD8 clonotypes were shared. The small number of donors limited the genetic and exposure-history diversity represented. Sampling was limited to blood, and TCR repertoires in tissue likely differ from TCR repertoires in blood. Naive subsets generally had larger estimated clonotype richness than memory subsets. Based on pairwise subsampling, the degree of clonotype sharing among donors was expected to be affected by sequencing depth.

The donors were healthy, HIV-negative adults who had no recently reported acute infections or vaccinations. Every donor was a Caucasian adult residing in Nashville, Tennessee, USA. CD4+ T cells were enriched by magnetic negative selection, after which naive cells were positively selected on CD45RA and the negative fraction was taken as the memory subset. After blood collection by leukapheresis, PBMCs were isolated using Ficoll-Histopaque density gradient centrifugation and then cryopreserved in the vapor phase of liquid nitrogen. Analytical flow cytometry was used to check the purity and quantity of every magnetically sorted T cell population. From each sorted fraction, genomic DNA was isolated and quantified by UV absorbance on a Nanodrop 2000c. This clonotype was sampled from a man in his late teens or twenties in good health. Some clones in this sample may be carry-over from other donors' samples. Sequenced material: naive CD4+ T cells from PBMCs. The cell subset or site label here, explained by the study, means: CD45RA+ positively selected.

Here the CDR3 is given as CASSLRTGLAKNIQYF. In nucleotide form, the sequence is TGTGCCAGCAGCCTCCGGACAGGGCTAGCCAAAAACATTCAGTACTTC. The rearranged segments are TRBV7-2 and TRBJ2-4; TRBD1 matches 8 bases in the middle. V is pruned by 5 bases and J by 0 bases, leaving 6 bases of the junction without a gene match. CDR1 and CDR2 were assigned from the germline V gene as SGHTA and FQGNSA. From the cysteine through the phenylalanine, the CDR3 covers 16 amino acids. CDR3 DNA only is kept here, 48 bases in frame from base 1.